What follows is one TCR beta chain and its context. The antigen remains unidentified. One end of the junction does not line up with germline, which may come from a read error. The CDR3 covers 21 residues. Germline-derived CDR1 and CDR2 are SEHNR and FQNEAQ (reference sequence). The data are from a study of molecular identifiers for immune sequencing clone quantification. Study outcomes and limitations: Spiked TCR RNA from one Jurkat cell reportedly showed up when mixed among one million naive cells.

Generation of bulk TCR libraries relied on previously described methods and listed TCR primers. TCRdb called the PCR reads again in MiXCR, with one record for every CDR3 protein. This table has about 97,000 distinct CDR3 sequences, 20% to 25% appearing once. The source of this sequence is a human donor in good health. Some libraries in this study had Jurkat cell RNA spiked in. Specimen: naive CD8+ T cells from blood, with Jurkat cell RNA spiked in. Sample subset: FACS-sorted CD8+CD4-CCR7+CD45RA+ naive T cells. The chain carries TRBV7-9 and TRBJ2-6; D is perhaps TRBD2 (6 bases). The CDR3 region has the DNA TGTGCCAGCAGCGGAGCCCGGGAGCCAGACATGTCGGCAGCTGGGGCCATCGTCCTGACTTTC. Its protein product is CASSGAREPDMSAAGAIVLTF.